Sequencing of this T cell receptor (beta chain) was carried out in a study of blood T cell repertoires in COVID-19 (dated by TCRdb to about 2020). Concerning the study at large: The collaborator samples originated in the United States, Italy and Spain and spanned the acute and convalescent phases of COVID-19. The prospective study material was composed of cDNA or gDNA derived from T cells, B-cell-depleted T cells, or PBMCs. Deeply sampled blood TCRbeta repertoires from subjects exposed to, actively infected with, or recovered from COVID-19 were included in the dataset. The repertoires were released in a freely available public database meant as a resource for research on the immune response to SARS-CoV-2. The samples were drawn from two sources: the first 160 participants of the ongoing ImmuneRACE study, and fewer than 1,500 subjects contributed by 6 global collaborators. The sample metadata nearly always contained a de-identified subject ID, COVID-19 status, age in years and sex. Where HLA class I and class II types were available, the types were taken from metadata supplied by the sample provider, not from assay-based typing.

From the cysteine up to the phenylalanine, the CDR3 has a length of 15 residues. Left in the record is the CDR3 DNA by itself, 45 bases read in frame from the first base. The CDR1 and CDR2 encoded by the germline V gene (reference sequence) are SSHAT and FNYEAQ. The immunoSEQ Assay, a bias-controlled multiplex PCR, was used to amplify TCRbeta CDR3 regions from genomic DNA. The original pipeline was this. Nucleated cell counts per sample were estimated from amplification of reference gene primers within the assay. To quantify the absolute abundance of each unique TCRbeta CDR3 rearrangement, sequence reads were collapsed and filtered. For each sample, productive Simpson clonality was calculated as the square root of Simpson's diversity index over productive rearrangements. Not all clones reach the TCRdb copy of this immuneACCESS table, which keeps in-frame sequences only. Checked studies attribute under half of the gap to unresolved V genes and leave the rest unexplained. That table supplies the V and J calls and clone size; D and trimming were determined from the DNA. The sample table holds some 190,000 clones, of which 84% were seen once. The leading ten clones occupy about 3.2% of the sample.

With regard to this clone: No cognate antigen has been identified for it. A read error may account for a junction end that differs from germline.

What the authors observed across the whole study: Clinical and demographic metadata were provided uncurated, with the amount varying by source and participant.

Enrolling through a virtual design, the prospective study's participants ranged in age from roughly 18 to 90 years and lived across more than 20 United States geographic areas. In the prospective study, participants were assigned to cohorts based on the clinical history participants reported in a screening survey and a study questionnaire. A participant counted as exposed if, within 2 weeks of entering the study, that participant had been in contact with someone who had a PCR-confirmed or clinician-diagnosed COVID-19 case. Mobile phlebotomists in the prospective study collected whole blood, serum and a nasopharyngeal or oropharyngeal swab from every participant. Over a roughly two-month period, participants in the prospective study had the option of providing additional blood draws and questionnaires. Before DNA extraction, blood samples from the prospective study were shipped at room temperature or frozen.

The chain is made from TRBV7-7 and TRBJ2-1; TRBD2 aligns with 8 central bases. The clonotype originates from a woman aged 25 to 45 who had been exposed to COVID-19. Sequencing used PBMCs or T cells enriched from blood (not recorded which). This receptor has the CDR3 CASSLEASGYNEQFF. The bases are TGTGCTAGCAGCTTAGAGGCTAGCGGGTACAATGAGCAGTTCTTC.